Shown below are 11 T cell receptor beta chains from a single sample sequenced in a study of cytomegalovirus exposure and HLA in healthy donors. Clones were sequenced by immunoSEQ multiplex PCR, and TCRdb holds only the in-frame ones, with some missing. The sample carries approximately 150,000 clones, 86% recorded once. The sample consisted of PBMCs. Every receptor here comes from a young man in good health and CMV-seropositive.

The chain carries TRBV14 and TRBJ2-1; tentative D call: TRBD1 (6 bases). Germline CDR1 SGHDN, CDR2 FVKESK. This CDR3 spans 14 amino acids. V was shortened by 4 bases and J by 4 bases, with 11 bases between the two germline ends. In nucleotides, the CDR3 is TGTGCCAGCAGCCTGGGGGCACTATACAATGAGCAGTTCTTC. Protein: CASSLGALYNEQFF.

The rearrangement joins TRBV27 to TRBJ1-6; TRBD1 aligns across 7 bases. This CDR3 comprises 15 residues. Germline values: CDR1 MNHEY, CDR2 SMNVEV (reference sequence). With 6 bases clipped from V and 11 bases from J, the junction kept 13 bases outside the gene matches. The CDR3: CASSSTRDSRTPLHF. CDR3 coding DNA: TGTGCCAGCAGCTCCACCCGGGACAGTCGTACACCCCTCCACTTT.

The chain uses TRBV29-1 and TRBJ1-2; D is unresolved. Germline CDR1 reads SQVTM; CDR2 reads ANQGSEA. V was clipped by 4 bases and J by 4 bases, with 7 bases between them. The CDR3 runs to 11 residues. In nucleotides, the CDR3 is TGCAGCGTTGTCACTCTCTATGGCTACACCTTC. Residues: CSVVTLYGYTF.

This chain joins TRBV7-2 and TRBJ2-1; TRBD2 matches 12 bases. This CDR3 region has 14 residues. Germline V gives CDR1 SGHTA, CDR2 FQGNSA. V shed 6 bases, J shed 7 bases, and the junction held 4 bases outside the gene matches. The CDR3 coding sequence is TGTGCCAGCAGTCCTAGCGGGAGGGGTAATGAGCAGTTCTTC. Translation gives CASSPSGRGNEQFF.

The chain uses TRBV6-6 and TRBJ2-7, with a tentative D call TRBD1 (6 bases). The CDR3 has 11 amino acids. Germline CDR1 is MNHNY and CDR2 is SVGAGI (reference sequence). V was clipped by 5 bases and J by 4 bases, with 6 bases between them. The DNA for the CDR3 is TGTGCCAGCAGTGGGACATACGAGCAGTACTTC. Its protein is CASSGTYEQYF.

The rearrangement uses TRBV5-1 and TRBJ2-2; 8 bases line up with TRBD2. The CDR3 totals 15 residues. CDR1 is SGHRS and CDR2 is YFSETQ in the germline V gene. The V gene end was trimmed by 3 bases and the J gene end by 6 bases; junction bases not matched to a gene: 7. The DNA of the CDR3 is TGCGCCAGCAGCTCGAGGACGGGGGGGGCCGGGGAGCTGTTTTTT. Amino acid sequence: CASSSRTGGAGELFF.

This sequence joins TRBV6-5 and TRBJ2-5; tentative D call: TRBD1 (5 bases). V lost 1 base and J 1 base, leaving 10 bases between the germline ends. The germline gives CDR1 MNHEY, CDR2 SVGAGI. There are 15 residues in the CDR3. CDR3 in amino acids: CASSYLTEPQETQYF. CDR3 bases: TGTGCCAGCAGTTACTTGACAGAGCCCCAAGAGACCCAGTACTTC.

The chain carries TRBV7-6 and TRBJ1-5, with a possible D match to TRBD1 (6 bases). With 1 base removed from V and 13 bases from J, the gap between germline ends came to 20 bases. The CDR3 is 15 amino acids. Germline V gives CDR1 SGHVS, CDR2 FNYEAQ. CDR3 sequence: CASSLDEGDGSSQHF. DNA of the CDR3: TGTGCCAGCAGCTTAGATGAGGGGGACGGCTCCTCTCAGCATTTT.

The chain uses TRBV27 and TRBJ2-1, with a possible D match to TRBD1 (5 bases). CDR1 and CDR2 from the germline V gene are MNHEY and SMNVEV (reference sequence). The CDR3 has 15 residues. V was clipped by 6 bases and J by 2 bases, with 14 bases between them. The CDR3 DNA reads as TGTGCCAGCAGCCCAAGGGGTGGCCCCTACAATGAGCAGTTCTTC. Its protein is CASSPRGGPYNEQFF.

A remark on this clone: Its ends do not fully match the called genes, so a read error is possible. Other DNA sequences in the sample encode the same CDR3. This rearrangement joins TRBV15 to TRBJ1-2; unclear D gene. Per germline, CDR1 LNHNV and CDR2 YYDKDF (reference sequence). This CDR3 spans 14 amino acids. The CDR3 DNA reads TGTGCCACCAGCACCGGTCGGGGTAACTATGGCTACACTTTC. As protein: CATSTGRGNYGYTF.

The V gene is TRBV5-1, the J gene TRBJ1-2, with a tentative D call TRBD1 (6 bases). Germline V CDR1 and CDR2: SGHRS, YFSETQ. V was cut by 4 bases and J by 3 bases, with 19 bases left in between. The CDR3 has 16 amino acids. In nucleotides, the CDR3 is TGCGCCAGCAGCCCCGCCCGACAGGCTTTCTACTATGGCTACACCTTC. Encoded protein: CASSPARQAFYYGYTF.